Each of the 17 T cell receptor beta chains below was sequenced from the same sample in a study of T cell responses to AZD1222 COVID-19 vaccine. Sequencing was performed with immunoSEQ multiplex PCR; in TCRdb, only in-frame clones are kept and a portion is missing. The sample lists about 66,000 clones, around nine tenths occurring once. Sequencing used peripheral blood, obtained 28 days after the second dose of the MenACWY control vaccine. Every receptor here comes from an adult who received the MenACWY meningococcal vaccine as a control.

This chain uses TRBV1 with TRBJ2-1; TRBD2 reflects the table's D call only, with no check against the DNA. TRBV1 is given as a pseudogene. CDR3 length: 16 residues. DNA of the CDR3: TGCACCAGCAGCCATGCCGGGACTAGCGGCTACAATGAGCAGTTCTTC. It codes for CTSSHAGTSGYNEQFF.

The CDR3 region is CASSYGTGGSYEQYF. CDR3 nucleotide sequence: TGTGCCAGCAGTTACGGGACAGGGGGCTCCTACGAGCAGTACTTC. The J gene is TRBJ2-7, the V gene TRBV6-5; 11 bases are a match to TRBD1. This CDR3 has 15 residues. Germline loops: CDR1 MNHEY, CDR2 SVGAGI. Trimming at V came to 2 bases and at J to 0 bases, leaving 0 bases not matched to a gene.

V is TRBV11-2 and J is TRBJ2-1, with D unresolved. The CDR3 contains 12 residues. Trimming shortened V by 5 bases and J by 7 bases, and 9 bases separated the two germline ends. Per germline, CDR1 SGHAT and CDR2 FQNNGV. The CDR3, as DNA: TGTGCCAGCAGCAATAGCCTGAATGAGCAGTTCTTC. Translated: CASSNSLNEQFF.

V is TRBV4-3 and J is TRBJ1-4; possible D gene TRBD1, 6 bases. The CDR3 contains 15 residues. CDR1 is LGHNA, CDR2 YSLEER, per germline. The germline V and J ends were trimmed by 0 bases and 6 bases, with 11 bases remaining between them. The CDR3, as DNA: TGCGCCAGCAGCCAAGATCAGGGGTGGGATGAAAAACTGTTTTTT. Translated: CASSQDQGWDEKLFF.

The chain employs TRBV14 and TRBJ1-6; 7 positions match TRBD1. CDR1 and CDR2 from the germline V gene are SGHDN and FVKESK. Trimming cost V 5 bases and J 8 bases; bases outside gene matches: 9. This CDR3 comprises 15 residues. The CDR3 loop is CASSSRQGWDSPLHF. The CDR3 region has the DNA TGTGCCAGCAGCAGTAGACAGGGATGGGATTCACCCCTCCACTTT.

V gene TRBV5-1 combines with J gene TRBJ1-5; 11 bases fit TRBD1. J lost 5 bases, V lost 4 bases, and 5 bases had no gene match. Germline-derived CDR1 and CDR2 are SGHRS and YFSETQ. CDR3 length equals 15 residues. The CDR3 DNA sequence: TGCGCCAGCAGCATAGGGACAGGGGGAGATCAGCCCCAGCATTTT. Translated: CASSIGTGGDQPQHF.

This CDR3 is CASSPSQGRETQYF. CDR3 DNA: TGTGCCAGTAGTCCCTCCCAGGGGAGGGAGACCCAGTACTTC. V usage is TRBV19 and J usage is TRBJ2-5; D tentatively fits TRBD1 or TRBD2 (6 bases each). V lost 5 bases and J lost 5, with 15 bases in between. Germline V gene sequence: CDR1 LNHDA, CDR2 SQIVND (reference sequence). The CDR3 runs to 14 residues.

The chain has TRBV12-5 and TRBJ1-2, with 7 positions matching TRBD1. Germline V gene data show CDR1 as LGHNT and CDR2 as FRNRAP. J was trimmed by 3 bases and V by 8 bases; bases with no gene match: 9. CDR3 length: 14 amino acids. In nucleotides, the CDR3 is TGTGCTAGTTCCCCAGGGGGGCAGTACTATGGCTACACCTTC. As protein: CASSPGGQYYGYTF.

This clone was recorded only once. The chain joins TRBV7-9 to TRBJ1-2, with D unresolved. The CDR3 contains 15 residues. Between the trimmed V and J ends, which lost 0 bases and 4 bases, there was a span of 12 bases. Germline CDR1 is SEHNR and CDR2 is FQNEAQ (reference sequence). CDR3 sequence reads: CASSLALAGPYGYTF. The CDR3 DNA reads TGTGCCAGCAGCTTAGCGCTGGCAGGTCCCTATGGCTACACCTTC.

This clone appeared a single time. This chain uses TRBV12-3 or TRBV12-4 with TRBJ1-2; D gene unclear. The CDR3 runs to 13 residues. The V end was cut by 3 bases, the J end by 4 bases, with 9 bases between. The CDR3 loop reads CASSFTGSYGYTF. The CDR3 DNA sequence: TGTGCCAGCAGTTTTACCGGGAGCTATGGCTACACCTTC.

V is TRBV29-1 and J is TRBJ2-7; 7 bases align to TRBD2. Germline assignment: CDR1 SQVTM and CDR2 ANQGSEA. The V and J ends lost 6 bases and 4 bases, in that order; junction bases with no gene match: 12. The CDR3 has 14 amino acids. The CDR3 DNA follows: TGCAGCGTGACCCACGGGCGGGAGAGGTACGAGCAGTACTTC. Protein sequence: CSVTHGRERYEQYF.

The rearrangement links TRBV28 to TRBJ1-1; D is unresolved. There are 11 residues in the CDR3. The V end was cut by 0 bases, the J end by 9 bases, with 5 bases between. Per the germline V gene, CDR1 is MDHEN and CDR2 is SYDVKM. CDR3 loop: CASSLWDQAFF. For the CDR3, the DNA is TGTGCCAGCAGTTTATGGGACCAAGCTTTCTTT.

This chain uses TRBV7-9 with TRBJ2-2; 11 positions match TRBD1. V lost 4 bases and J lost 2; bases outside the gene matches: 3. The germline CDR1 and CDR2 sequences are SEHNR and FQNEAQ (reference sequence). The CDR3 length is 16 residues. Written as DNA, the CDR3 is TGTGCCAGCAGCTCGGGACAGGGGGTAAACACCGGGGAGCTGTTTTTT. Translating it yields CASSSGQGVNTGELFF.

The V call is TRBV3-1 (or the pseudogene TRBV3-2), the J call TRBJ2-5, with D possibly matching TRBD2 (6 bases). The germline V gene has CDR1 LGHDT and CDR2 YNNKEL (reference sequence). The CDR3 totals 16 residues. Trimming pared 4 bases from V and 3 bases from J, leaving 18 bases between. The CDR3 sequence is CASSLWPSSGEETQYF. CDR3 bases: TGTGCCAGCAGCCTTTGGCCCAGTTCGGGGGAAGAGACCCAGTACTTC.

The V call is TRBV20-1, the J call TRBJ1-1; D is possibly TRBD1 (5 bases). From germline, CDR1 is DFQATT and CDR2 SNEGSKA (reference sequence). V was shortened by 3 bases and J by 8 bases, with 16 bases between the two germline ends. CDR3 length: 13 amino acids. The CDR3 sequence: CSASPESPGEAFF. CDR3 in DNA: TGCAGTGCTAGTCCCGAGTCCCCAGGGGAAGCTTTCTTT.

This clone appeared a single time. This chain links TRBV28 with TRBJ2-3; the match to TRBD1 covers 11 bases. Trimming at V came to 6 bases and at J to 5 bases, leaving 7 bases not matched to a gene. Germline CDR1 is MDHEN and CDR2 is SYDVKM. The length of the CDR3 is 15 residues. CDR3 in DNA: TGTGCCAGCAGCCTGGGGACAGGGGGAAGAGATACGCAGTATTTT. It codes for CASSLGTGGRDTQYF.

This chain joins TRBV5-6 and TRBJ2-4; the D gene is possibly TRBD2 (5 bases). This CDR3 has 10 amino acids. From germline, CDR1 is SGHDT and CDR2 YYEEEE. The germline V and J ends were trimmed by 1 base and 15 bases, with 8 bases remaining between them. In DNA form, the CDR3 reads TGTGCCAGCAGCTTGCACGCGGGGTACTTC. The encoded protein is CASSLHAGYF.